Each of the 28 T cell receptor beta chains below was sequenced from the same sample in a study of cytomegalovirus exposure and HLA in healthy donors. PCR was performed using 60 Vbeta and 13 Jbeta primers. Sequenced by immunoSEQ multiplex PCR; TCRdb stores in-frame clones only, minus some. The table shows fewer than 200,000 clones, with approximately 70% occurring only once. Sequenced input: PBMCs. The receptors here all came from a human donor in good health.

The V gene is TRBV4-3, the J gene TRBJ1-2; 8 nucleotides line up with TRBD1. After removal of 0 bases from V and 1 base from J, the junction contained 7 bases not matched to a gene. The CDR3 is 17 residues long. Germline values: CDR1 LGHNA, CDR2 YSLEER. Written as DNA, the CDR3 is TGCGCCAGCAGCCAAGATCCCAGGGGGCATGTTAACTATGGCTACACCTTC. Translated, it gives CASSQDPRGHVNYGYTF.

This clone was seen a single time. The chain combines TRBV30 with TRBJ1-4, with a weak D call TRBD1 (6 bases). V lost 8 bases and J 7 bases, leaving 20 bases between the germline ends. Germline loops: CDR1 GTSNPN, CDR2 SVGIG (reference sequence). This CDR3 contains 14 residues. The CDR3 region has the DNA TGTGCCGGGACTACAGGGTTCATGGGTGAAAAACTGTTTTTT. Its translation is CAGTTGFMGEKLFF.

The CDR3 loop is CASNRNRATNYGYTF. The DNA of the CDR3 is TGTGCCAGCAATCGAAACAGAGCAACTAACTATGGCTACACCTTC. This chain links TRBV6-5 with TRBJ1-2, with D unclear. The V gene lost 7 bases and the J gene lost 0 bases, with 15 bases spanning the gap. This CDR3 is 15 amino acids long. Per the germline V gene, CDR1 is MNHEY and CDR2 is SVGAGI.

The chain uses TRBV7-3 and TRBJ1-1; D perhaps matches TRBD1 (5 bases). From germline, CDR1 is SGHTA and CDR2 FQGTGA. Trimming took 5 bases from V and 1 from J, leaving 14 bases between them. The CDR3 is 15 amino acids. The CDR3 bases are TGTGCCAGCAGCCTCGCGGGGACTGAGAACACTGAAGCTTTCTTT. Residues: CASSLAGTENTEAFF.

The chain carries TRBV7-2 and TRBJ1-6, with a tentative D call TRBD1 (5 bases). From germline, CDR1 is SGHTA and CDR2 FQGNSA. V was trimmed by 2 bases and J by 3 bases, leaving 11 bases between them. CDR3 length: 16 amino acids. The CDR3 sequence is CASSLQGGVYNSPLHF. The CDR3 region has the DNA TGTGCCAGCAGCTTACAGGGAGGCGTCTATAATTCACCCCTCCACTTT.

This sequence joins TRBV30 and TRBJ1-5, with D perhaps TRBD1 (5 bases). CDR1 and CDR2 from the germline V gene are GTSNPN and SVGIG (reference sequence). This CDR3 comprises 14 residues. Trimming left V 2 bases short and J 1 base short, with 9 bases between. As DNA, the CDR3 is TGTGCCTGGAGTCAGGGATGGAGCAATCAGCCCCAGCATTTT. This codes for CAWSQGWSNQPQHF.

This chain connects TRBV7-2 to TRBJ1-6, with no clear D. V was shortened by 1 base and J by 7 bases, with 14 bases between the two germline ends. The CDR3 is made up of 16 amino acids. Germline V gene lookup returns CDR1 SGHTA and CDR2 FQGNSA. CDR3 residues: CASSLDLSPSNSPLHF. In nucleotides, the CDR3 is TGTGCCAGCAGCTTAGATCTTTCTCCGTCCAATTCACCCCTCCACTTT.

The chain combines TRBV4-1 with TRBJ2-7, with 9 bases that match TRBD1. The CDR3 runs to 13 residues. J was trimmed by 4 bases and V by 4 bases; bases with no gene match: 2. From germline, CDR1 is MGHRA and CDR2 YSYEKL. The CDR3: CASSLGQGYEQYF. CDR3 coding DNA: TGCGCCAGCAGCCTAGGACAGGGGTACGAGCAGTACTTC.

DNA of the CDR3: TGTGCCAGCAGCTTCTACAGGGGTGAGCAGACCCAGTACTTC. Translating gives CASSFYRGEQTQYF. The genes are TRBV7-8 and TRBJ2-5, with 7 bases aligning to TRBD1. The germline V gene encodes CDR1 SGHVS and CDR2 FQNEAQ. V shed 3 bases and J 6 bases; nucleotides not matched to a gene: 7. This CDR3 is 14 amino acids long.

This clone occurred a few times. The V and J genes are TRBV4-1 and TRBJ2-2, with a weak D call TRBD1 (5 bases). With 5 bases removed from V and 2 bases from J, the gap between germline ends came to 15 bases. CDR1 is MGHRA, CDR2 YSYEKL, per germline. The CDR3 spans 16 residues. The CDR3 protein is CASSLVAGFNTGELFF. In DNA, the CDR3 is TGCGCCAGCAGCTTAGTAGCAGGGTTCAACACCGGGGAGCTGTTTTTT.

This clone was seen only a few times. The gene calls are TRBV10-3 and TRBJ1-5; D is unclear. The V and J ends lost 0 bases and 0 bases respectively, with 18 bases between them. In germline, CDR1 is ENHRY, CDR2 SYGVKD. The CDR3 is made up of 19 amino acids. CDR3 DNA sequence: TGTGCCATCAGTGAGTCGAATCCCAGATCCGCCGATAGCAATCAGCCCCAGCATTTT. Its translation: CAISESNPRSADSNQPQHF.

The chain links TRBV11-2 to TRBJ1-4; TRBD1 agrees at 7 bases. The length of the CDR3 is 19 residues. With V trimmed by 2 bases and J by 3 bases, 15 bases remained unmatched. The V gene's germline CDR1 is SGHAT and CDR2 FQNNGV. The chain's CDR3 is CASSLIDPRGLWANEKLFF. The CDR3 DNA sequence: TGTGCCAGCAGCTTAATCGACCCCAGGGGGTTGTGGGCTAATGAAAAACTGTTTTTT.

The chain combines TRBV14 with TRBJ2-1; 11 positions match TRBD2. The CDR3 runs 15 residues. The ends lost 2 bases at V and 4 bases at J; junction bases unmatched: 1. Germline V gives CDR1 SGHDN, CDR2 FVKESK. This chain's CDR3 is CASSQIAGGYNEQFF. DNA of the CDR3: TGTGCCAGCAGCCAAATAGCGGGGGGGTACAATGAGCAGTTCTTC.

The chain joins TRBV15 to TRBJ1-1; TRBD1 agrees at 7 bases. V lost 0 bases, J lost 4 bases, and 8 bases stayed unmatched. Germline values: CDR1 LNHNV, CDR2 YYDKDF (reference sequence). The CDR3 consists of 16 residues. DNA of the CDR3: TGTGCCACCAGCAGAGACAGGGGGAGAGGAACCACTGAAGCTTTCTTT. Amino acids: CATSRDRGRGTTEAFF.

This rearrangement joins TRBV5-4 to TRBJ1-2; TRBD1 is a possible D gene (6 bases). The germline V and J ends were trimmed by 5 bases and 8 bases, with 19 bases remaining between them. The length of the CDR3 is 14 residues. From germline, CDR1 is SGHNT and CDR2 YYREEE (reference sequence). CDR3 in amino acids: CASRPRGGAWGYTF. CDR3 nucleotide sequence: TGTGCCAGCAGGCCCCGGGGGGGGGCGTGGGGCTACACCTTC.

The sample holds a few counts of this clone. The chain combines TRBV4-1 with TRBJ1-5, with 10 bases aligning to TRBD1. The CDR3 contains 13 residues. The germline gives CDR1 MGHRA, CDR2 YSYEKL. With V trimmed by 6 bases and J by 7 bases, 3 bases remained unmatched. The CDR3 bases are TGCGCCAGCAGAGGACAGGGGGGCCAGCCCCAGCATTTT. Protein product: CASRGQGGQPQHF.

The chain uses TRBV4-1 and TRBJ2-2, with 14 bases aligning to TRBD2. The V segment lost 5 bases and the J segment 0 bases; nucleotides outside the gene matches: 2. The CDR3 extends over 17 amino acids. The germline CDR1 and CDR2 sequences are MGHRA and YSYEKL. The DNA of the CDR3 is TGCGCCAGCAGCGAGGGACTAGCGGGGGCGAACACCGGGGAGCTGTTTTTT. Amino acids: CASSEGLAGANTGELFF.

The gene calls are TRBV6-5 and TRBJ1-1, with 9 positions matching TRBD1. The trim removed 6 bases at V and 4 bases at J, leaving 6 bases unmatched. CDR3 length equals 14 residues. CDR1 is MNHEY and CDR2 is SVGAGI in the germline V gene. The CDR3 region is CASSNRGRGTEAFF. The CDR3 nucleotides read TGTGCCAGCAGCAACAGGGGGCGCGGCACTGAAGCTTTCTTT.

This chain joins TRBV4-3 and TRBJ2-1; 10 bases fit TRBD2. CDR1 and CDR2 from the germline V gene are LGHNA and YSLEER. This CDR3 has 15 residues. V dropped 4 bases and J dropped 5; count of bases not matched to a gene: 5. CDR3 in amino acids: CASSPGLAVHNEQFF. CDR3 DNA sequence: TGCGCCAGCAGCCCCGGACTAGCGGTCCACAATGAGCAGTTCTTC.

This sequence joins TRBV9 and TRBJ2-3; 7 nucleotides match TRBD2. The V gene end was trimmed by 3 bases and the J gene end by 5 bases; junction bases not matched to a gene: 9. The germline V gene encodes CDR1 SGDLS and CDR2 YYNGEE. The CDR3 spans 15 residues. As DNA, the CDR3 is TGTGCCAGCAGCGATACACCGGGACTACAAGATACGCAGTATTTT. Amino acids: CASSDTPGLQDTQYF.

V and J are TRBV5-1 and TRBJ1-3; no reliable D call. The germline V gene has CDR1 SGHRS and CDR2 YFSETQ. The germline V and J ends were trimmed by 5 bases and 0 bases, with 12 bases remaining between them. CDR3 length: 15 residues. This chain's CDR3 is CASSSRGVSGNTIYF. The DNA of the CDR3 is TGCGCCAGCAGTAGTCGGGGAGTCTCTGGAAACACCATATATTTT.

The chain recombines TRBV6-5 with TRBJ1-1, with 9 bases that match TRBD1. Germline V gene sequence: CDR1 MNHEY, CDR2 SVGAGI. This CDR3 region has 15 residues. The trim removed 7 bases at V and 8 bases at J, leaving 14 bases unmatched. The chain's CDR3 is CASTPGWTGDEEAFF. CDR3 nucleotides: TGTGCCAGCACCCCAGGATGGACAGGGGACGAAGAAGCTTTCTTT.

The chain has TRBV25-1 and TRBJ2-1; D might be TRBD2 (6 bases). The germline CDR1 and CDR2 sequences are MGHDK and SYGVNS. Between the trimmed V and J ends, which lost 3 bases and 6 bases, there was a span of 9 bases. The CDR3 length is 13 residues. CDR3 residues: CASSDPGSNEQFF. CDR3 in DNA: TGTGCCAGCAGTGACCCCGGGAGCAATGAGCAGTTCTTC.

The rearrangement uses TRBV5-1 and TRBJ1-2; possibly TRBD1 for D (6 bases). The CDR3 is 15 amino acids. The germline V and J ends were trimmed by 1 base and 3 bases, with 13 bases remaining between them. In germline, CDR1 is SGHRS, CDR2 YFSETQ. The chain's CDR3 is CASSLTQGPDYGYTF. The CDR3, as DNA: TGCGCCAGCAGCTTGACCCAGGGGCCAGACTATGGCTACACCTTC.

This clone was counted between two and nine times. CDR3 loop: CASTNSEEQFF. CDR3 DNA: TGTGCCAGCACCAACTCTGAGGAGCAGTTCTTC. The V call is TRBV2, the J call TRBJ2-1, with unresolved D. V was pared by 7 bases and J by 10 bases, with 11 bases between. Germline CDR1 reads SNHLY; CDR2 reads FYNNEI. This CDR3 has 11 amino acids.

This chain links TRBV19 with TRBJ1-2, with a weak D call TRBD1 (6 bases). V was clipped by 5 bases and J by 6 bases, with 19 bases between them. CDR3 length: 15 residues. Germline assignment: CDR1 LNHDA and CDR2 SQIVND (reference sequence). In DNA, the CDR3 is TGTGCCAGTAGTCCCCGCCCGGGGGGCCAGGATGGCTACACCTTC. Translating gives CASSPRPGGQDGYTF.

The chain is built from TRBV5-1 and TRBJ2-1, with D possibly being TRBD1 (5 bases). The germline V gene has CDR1 SGHRS and CDR2 YFSETQ. V dropped 2 bases and J dropped 4 bases, with 13 bases sitting between them. This CDR3 region has 15 residues. Here the CDR3 DNA reads TGCGCCAGCAGCTTCGTGCTGGGGCCGTACAATGAGCAGTTCTTC. It translates to CASSFVLGPYNEQFF.

The genes are TRBV9 and TRBJ1-2, with 9 bases fitting TRBD1. Germline lookup yields CDR1 SGDLS and CDR2 YYNGEE. The CDR3 spans 16 residues. Trimming cost V 4 bases and J 2 bases; bases outside gene matches: 9. The CDR3 DNA reads TGTGCCAGCAGCATCCCCCGTGGGACAGGGAACTATGGCTACACCTTC. Translated: CASSIPRGTGNYGYTF.